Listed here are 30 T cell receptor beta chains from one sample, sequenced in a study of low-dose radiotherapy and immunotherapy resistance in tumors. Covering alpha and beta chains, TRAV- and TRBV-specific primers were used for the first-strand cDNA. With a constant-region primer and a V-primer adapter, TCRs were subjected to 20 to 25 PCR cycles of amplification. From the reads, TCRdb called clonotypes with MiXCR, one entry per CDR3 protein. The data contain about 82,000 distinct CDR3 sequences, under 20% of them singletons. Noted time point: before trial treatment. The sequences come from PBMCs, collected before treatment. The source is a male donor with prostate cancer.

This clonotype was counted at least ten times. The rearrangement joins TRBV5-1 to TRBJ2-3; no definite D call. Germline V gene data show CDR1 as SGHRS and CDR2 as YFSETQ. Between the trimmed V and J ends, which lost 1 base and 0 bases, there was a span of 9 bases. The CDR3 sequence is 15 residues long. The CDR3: CASSLHARSTDTQYF. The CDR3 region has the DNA TGCGCCAGCAGCTTGCATGCGCGAAGCACAGATACGCAGTATTTT.

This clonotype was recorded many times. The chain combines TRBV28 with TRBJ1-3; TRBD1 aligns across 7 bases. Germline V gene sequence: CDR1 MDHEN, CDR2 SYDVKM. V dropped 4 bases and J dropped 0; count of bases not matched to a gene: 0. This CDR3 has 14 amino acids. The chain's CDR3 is CASSWDSSGNTIYF. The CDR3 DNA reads TGTGCCAGCAGTTGGGACAGCTCTGGAAACACCATATATTTT.

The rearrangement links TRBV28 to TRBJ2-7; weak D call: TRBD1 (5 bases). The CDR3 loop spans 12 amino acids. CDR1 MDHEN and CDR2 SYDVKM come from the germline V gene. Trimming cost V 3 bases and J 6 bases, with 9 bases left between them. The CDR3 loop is CASSLTQVEQYF. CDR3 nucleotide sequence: TGTGCCAGCAGTTTGACACAGGTCGAGCAGTACTTC.

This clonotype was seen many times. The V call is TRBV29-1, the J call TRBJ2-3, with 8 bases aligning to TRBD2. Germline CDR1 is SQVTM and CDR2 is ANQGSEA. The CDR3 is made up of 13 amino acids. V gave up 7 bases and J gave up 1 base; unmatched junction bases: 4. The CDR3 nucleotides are TGCAGCGCCGGGGGGGCAGGCACAGATACGCAGTATTTT. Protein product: CSAGGAGTDTQYF.

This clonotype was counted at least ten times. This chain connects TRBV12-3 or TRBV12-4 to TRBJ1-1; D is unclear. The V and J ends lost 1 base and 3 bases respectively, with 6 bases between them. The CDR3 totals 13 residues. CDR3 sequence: CASSLGRYTEAFF. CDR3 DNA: TGTGCCAGCAGTTTAGGCAGATACACTGAAGCTTTCTTT.

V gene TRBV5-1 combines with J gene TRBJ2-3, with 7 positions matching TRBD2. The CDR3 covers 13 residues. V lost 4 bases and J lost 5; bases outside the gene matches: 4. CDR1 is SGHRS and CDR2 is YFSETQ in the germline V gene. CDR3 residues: CASSVPGGDTQYF. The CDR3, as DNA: TGCGCCAGCAGCGTCCCGGGGGGAGATACGCAGTATTTT.

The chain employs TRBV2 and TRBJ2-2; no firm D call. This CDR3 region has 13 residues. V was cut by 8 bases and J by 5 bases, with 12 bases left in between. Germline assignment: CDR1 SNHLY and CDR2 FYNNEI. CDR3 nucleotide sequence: TGTGCCAGCCGGGTCTCATTGACCGGGGAGCTGTTTTTT. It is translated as CASRVSLTGELFF.

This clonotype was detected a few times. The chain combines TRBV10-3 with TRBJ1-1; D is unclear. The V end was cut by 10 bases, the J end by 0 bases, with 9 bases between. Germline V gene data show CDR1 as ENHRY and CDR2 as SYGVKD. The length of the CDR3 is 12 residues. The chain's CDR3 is CATVDMNTEAFF. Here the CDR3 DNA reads TGTGCCACCGTAGACATGAACACTGAAGCTTTCTTT.

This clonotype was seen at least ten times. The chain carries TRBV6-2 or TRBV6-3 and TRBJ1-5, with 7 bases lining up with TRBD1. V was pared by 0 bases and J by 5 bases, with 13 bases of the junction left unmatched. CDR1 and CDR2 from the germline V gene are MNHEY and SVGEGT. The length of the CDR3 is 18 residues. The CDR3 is CASSYSGQRTLGHQPQHF. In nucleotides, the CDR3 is TGTGCCAGCAGTTACTCGGGACAGCGAACGCTGGGTCATCAGCCCCAGCATTTT.

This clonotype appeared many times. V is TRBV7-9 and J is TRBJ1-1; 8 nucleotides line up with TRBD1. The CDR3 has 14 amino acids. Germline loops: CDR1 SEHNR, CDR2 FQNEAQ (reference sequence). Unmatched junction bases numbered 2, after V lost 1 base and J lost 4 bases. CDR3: CASSLGQGSTEAFF. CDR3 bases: TGTGCCAGCAGCTTAGGACAGGGGAGCACTGAAGCTTTCTTT.

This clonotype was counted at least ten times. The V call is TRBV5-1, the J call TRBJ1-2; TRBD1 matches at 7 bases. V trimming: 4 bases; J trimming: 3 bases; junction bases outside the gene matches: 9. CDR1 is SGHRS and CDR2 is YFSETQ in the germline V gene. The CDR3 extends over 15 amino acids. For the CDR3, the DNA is TGCGCCAGCAGCCTCGGACAGGTCGTGGACTATGGCTACACCTTC. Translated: CASSLGQVVDYGYTF.

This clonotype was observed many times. The DNA for the CDR3 is TGCAGCGTTGGACGGGAAGGGAACATTCAGTACTTC. Translation: CSVGREGNIQYF. The chain links TRBV29-1 to TRBJ2-4, with D possibly matching TRBD2 (5 bases). This CDR3 contains 12 residues. The V gene's germline CDR1 is SQVTM and CDR2 ANQGSEA. Trimming cost V 4 bases and J 7 bases, with 11 bases left between them.

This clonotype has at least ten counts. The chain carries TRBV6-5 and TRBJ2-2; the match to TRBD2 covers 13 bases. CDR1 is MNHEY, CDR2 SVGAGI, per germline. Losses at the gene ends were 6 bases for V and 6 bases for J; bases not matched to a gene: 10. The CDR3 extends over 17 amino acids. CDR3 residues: CASSHPGLAGEAGELFF. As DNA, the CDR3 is TGTGCCAGCAGCCATCCCGGACTAGCGGGAGAGGCCGGGGAGCTGTTTTTT.

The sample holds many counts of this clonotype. The CDR3 DNA reads as TGTGCCAGCAGGGGCCAGGGCGGGACTGAAGCTTTCTTT. Protein: CASRGQGGTEAFF. J is TRBJ1-1 and V is TRBV2, with a tentative D call TRBD1 (5 bases). Germline V gene sequence: CDR1 SNHLY, CDR2 FYNNEI. The V end was cut by 6 bases, the J end by 5 bases, with 13 bases between. This CDR3 has 13 amino acids.

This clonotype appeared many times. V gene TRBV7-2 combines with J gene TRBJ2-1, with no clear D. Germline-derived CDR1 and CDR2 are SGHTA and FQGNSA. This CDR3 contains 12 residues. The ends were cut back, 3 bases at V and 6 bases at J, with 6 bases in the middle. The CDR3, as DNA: TGTGCCAGCAGCTTGACGACCAATGAGCAGTTCTTC. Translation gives CASSLTTNEQFF.

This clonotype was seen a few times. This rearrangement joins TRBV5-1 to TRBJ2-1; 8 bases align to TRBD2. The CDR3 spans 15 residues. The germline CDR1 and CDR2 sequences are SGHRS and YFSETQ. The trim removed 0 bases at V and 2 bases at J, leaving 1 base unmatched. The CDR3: CASSLDSGTYNEQFF. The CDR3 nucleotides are TGCGCCAGCAGCTTGGATAGCGGGACCTACAATGAGCAGTTCTTC.

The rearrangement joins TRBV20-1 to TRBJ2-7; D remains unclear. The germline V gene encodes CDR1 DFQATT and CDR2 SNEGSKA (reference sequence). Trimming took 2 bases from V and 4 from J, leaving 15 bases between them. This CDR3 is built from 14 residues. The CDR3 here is CSARKSRDYYEQYF. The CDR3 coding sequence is TGCAGTGCTAGAAAGTCCAGAGATTATTACGAGCAGTACTTC.

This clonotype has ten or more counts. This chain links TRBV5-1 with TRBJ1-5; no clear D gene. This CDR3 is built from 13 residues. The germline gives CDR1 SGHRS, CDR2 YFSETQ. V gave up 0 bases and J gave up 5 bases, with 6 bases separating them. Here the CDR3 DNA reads TGCGCCAGCAGCTTGGGTATCGATCAGCCCCAGCATTTT. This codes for CASSLGIDQPQHF.

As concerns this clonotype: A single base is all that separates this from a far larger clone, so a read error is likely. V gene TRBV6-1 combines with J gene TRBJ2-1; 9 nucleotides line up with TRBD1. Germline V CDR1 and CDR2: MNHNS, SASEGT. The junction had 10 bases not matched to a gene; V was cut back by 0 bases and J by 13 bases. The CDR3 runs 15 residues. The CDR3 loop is CASSEADRGRETQFF. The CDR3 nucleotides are TGTGCCAGCAGTGAAGCGGACAGGGGTCGGGAGACCCAGTTCTTC.

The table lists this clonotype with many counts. CDR3 DNA sequence: TGTGCCTGGAGCCAACTCCGGACAGGGATGAGGGCTTTCTTT. The encoded protein is CAWSQLRTGMRAFF. The rearrangement links TRBV30 to TRBJ1-1; 8 bases line up with TRBD1. Looked up from germline, CDR1 is GTSNPN and CDR2 is SVGIG (reference sequence). The CDR3 loop spans 14 amino acids. With V trimmed by 3 bases and J by 11 bases, 14 bases remained unmatched. The full variable domain, in which reference TRBV30 and TRBJ1-1 provide the parts outside the CDR3, is SQTIHQWPATLVQPVGSPLSLECTVEGTSNPNLYWYRQAAGRGLQLLFYSVGIGQISSEVPQNLSASRPQDRQFILSSKKLLLSDSGFYLCAWSQLRTGMRAFFGQGTRLTVV.

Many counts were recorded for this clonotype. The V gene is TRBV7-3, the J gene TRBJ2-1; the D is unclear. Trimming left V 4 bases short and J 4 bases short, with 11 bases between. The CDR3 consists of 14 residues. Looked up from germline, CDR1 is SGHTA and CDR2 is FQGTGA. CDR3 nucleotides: TGTGCCAGCAGCTCCGACCGGAGTTACAATGAGCAGTTCTTC. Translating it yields CASSSDRSYNEQFF.

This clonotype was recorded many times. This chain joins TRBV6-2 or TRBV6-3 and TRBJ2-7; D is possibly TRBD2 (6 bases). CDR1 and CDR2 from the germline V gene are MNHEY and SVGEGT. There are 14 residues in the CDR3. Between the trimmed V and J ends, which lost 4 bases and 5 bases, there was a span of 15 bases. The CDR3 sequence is CASSFLASEDEQYF. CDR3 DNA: TGTGCCAGCAGTTTCCTTGCTAGCGAAGACGAGCAGTACTTC.

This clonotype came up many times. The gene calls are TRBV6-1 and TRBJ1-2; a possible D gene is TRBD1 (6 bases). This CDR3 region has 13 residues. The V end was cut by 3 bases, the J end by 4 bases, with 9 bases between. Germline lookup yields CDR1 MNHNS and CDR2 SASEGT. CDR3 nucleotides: TGTGCCAGCAGTGACGGGGGCGCCTATGGCTACACCTTC. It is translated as CASSDGGAYGYTF.

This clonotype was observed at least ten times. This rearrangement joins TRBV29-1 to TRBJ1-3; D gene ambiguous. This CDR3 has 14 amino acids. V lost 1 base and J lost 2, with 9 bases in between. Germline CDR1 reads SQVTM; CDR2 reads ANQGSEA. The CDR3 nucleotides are TGCAGCGTTGAAGGTGTTAGTCCTGGAAACACCATATATTTT. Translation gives CSVEGVSPGNTIYF.

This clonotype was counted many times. In DNA, the CDR3 is TGTGCCAGCAGCTTAGCCACAGGGTGGCGAGAAAAACTGTTTTTT. Its protein is CASSLATGWREKLFF. The rearrangement links TRBV11-2 to TRBJ1-4; weak D call: TRBD1 (6 bases). CDR3 length: 15 residues. In germline, CDR1 is SGHAT, CDR2 FQNNGV. Trimming pared 1 base from V and 8 bases from J, leaving 14 bases between. Full variable domain (rest looked up from reference TRBV11-2 and TRBJ1-4): EAGVAQSPRYKIIEKRQSVAFWCNPISGHATLYWYQQILGQGPKLLIQFQNNGVVDDSQLPKDRFSAERLKGVDSTLKIQPAKLEDSAVYLCASSLATGWREKLFFGSGTQLSVL.

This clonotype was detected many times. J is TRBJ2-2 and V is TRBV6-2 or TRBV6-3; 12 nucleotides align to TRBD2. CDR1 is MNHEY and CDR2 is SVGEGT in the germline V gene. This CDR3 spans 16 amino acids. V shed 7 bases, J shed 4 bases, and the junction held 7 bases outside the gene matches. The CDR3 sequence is CASKKLGLAGTGELFF. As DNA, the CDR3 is TGTGCCAGCAAAAAATTGGGACTAGCGGGCACCGGGGAGCTGTTTTTT.

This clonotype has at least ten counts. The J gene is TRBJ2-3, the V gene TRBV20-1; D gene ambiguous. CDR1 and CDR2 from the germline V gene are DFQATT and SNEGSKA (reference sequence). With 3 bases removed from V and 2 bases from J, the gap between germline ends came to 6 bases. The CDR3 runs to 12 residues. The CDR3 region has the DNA TGCAGTGCTAGGACTTCCACAGATACGCAGTATTTT. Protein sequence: CSARTSTDTQYF.

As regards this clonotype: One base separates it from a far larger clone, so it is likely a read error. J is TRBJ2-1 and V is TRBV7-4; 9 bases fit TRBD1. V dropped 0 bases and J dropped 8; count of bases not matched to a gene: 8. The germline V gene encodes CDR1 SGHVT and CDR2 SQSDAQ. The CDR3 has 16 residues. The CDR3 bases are TGTGCCAGCAGCTTAGCTGGCGGGACAGGGATTGATGAGCAGTTCTTC. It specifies CASSLAGGTGIDEQFF.

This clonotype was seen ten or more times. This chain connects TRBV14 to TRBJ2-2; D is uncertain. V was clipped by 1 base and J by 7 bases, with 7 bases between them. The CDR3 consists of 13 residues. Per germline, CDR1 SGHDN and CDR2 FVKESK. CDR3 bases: TGTGCCAGCAGCCAAGTACTGGGCGGGGAGCTGTTTTTT. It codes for CASSQVLGGELFF.

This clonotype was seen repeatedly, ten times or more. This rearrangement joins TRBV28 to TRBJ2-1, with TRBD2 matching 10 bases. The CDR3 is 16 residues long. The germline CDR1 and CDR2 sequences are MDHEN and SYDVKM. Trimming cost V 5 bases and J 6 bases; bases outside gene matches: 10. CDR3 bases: TGTGCCAGCAGTGAAAGCAGCGGGAGGGATAGCAATGAGCAGTTCTTC. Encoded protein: CASSESSGRDSNEQFF.